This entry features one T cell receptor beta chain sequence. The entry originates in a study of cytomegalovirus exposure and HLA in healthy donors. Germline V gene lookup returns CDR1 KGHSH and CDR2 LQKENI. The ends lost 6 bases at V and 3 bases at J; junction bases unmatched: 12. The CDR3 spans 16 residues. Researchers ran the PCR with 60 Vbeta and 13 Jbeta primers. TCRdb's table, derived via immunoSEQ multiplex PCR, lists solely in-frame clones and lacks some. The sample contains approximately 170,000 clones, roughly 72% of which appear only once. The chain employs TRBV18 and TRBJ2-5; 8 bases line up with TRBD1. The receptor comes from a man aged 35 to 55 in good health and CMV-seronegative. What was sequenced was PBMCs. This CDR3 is CASSRNPGQAEETQYF. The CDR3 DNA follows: TGTGCCAGCTCGCGGAACCCGGGACAGGCTGAAGAGACCCAGTACTTC.